Ten or more counts support the clone carrying this TCR beta chain. Its matching antigen is unknown. The CDR3 loop spans 16 amino acids. V was clipped by 5 bases and J by 6 bases; unmatched bases: 8. Germline lookup yields CDR1 SGHNT and CDR2 YENEEA. This sample was taken from a study of T cell repertoires in cytomegalovirus infection. TCRdb re-analysed the reads in MiXCR, keeping a single row per CDR3 protein. The repertoire has about 310,000 distinct CDR3 sequences, around 9.1% of them found once; the top ten carry less than 3%. The study's findings and limits: HLA-C-restricted CMV clonotypes gave the most frequent clonotype in two of eight donors.

The chain recombines TRBV11-3 with TRBJ2-3; 13 bases line up with TRBD2. The material sequenced was PBMCs. This clonotype was obtained from a human donor in good health (CMV status not recorded). Some clones in this sample may be carry-over from other donors' samples. DNA of the CDR3: TGTGCCAGCAGCCGTCGGACTAGCGGGGGCCTGGATACGCAGTATTTT. Protein sequence: CASSRRTSGGLDTQYF.